The TCR beta chain under discussion was sequenced for a study of T cell responses to AZD1222 COVID-19 vaccine. The data were produced by immunoSEQ multiplex PCR, yet TCRdb's version contains in-frame clones alone and is incomplete. Of tens of thousands of clones in the sample, around 85% were seen once. Study-wide findings and caveats: Spike as a whole was targeted by vaccine-associated CD4 TCRs, dominant at 160-218 and 743-854. Once two AZD1222 doses were given, Spike-specific TCR breadth and depth went up.

Germline V lookup: CDR1 MDHEN, CDR2 SYDVKM. This CDR3 comprises 16 residues. With V trimmed by 6 bases and J by 0 bases, 7 bases remained unmatched. Note on this clone: Its target is unknown.

Sequencing was performed on peripheral blood, taken on day 0 of MenACWY control vaccination. This chain links TRBV28 with TRBJ2-2, with 7 nucleotides matching TRBD1. The TCR comes from an adult in good health. The CDR3 is CASRSGGAANTGELFF. CDR3 bases: TGTGCCAGCAGATCAGGGGGTGCCGCGAACACCGGGGAGCTGTTTTTT. Full variable domain (missing parts from reference TRBV28 and TRBJ2-2): DVKVTQSSRYLVKRTGEKVFLECVQDMDHENMFWYRQDPGLGLRLIYFSYDVKMKEKGDIPEGYSVSREKKERFSLILESASTNQTSMYLCASRSGGAANTGELFFGEGSRLTVL.